The T cell receptor (beta chain) described here comes from a study of cytomegalovirus exposure and HLA in healthy donors (dated by TCRdb to 2015 to 2018). The study in broad terms: In an earlier analysis of 550 to 750 of the donors, approximately 300 Gb of sequence data and approximately 100 million unique TCR beta sequences from roughly 180 million T cells were reported. About 280 gigabases of sequencing data and roughly 80 million unique TCR sequences made up an early release that covered around 640 HLA-typed donors. The genetic ancestry cluster associated with self-reported Caucasian donors included 81% of the roughly 390 genotyped donors. The study was designed to test whether signatures of past pathogen exposure could be identified by cataloging public T cell receptors. The study used immunosequencing to profile the T cell repertoires of approximately 630 subjects and linked those repertoires to cytomegalovirus serostatus. In addition to the first cohort of about 650 subjects, a separate validation cohort of 130 or so different subjects was used. To predict cytomegalovirus infection status, the study brought together high-throughput TCR immunosequencing, statistical association of individual TCRs with disease status, and machine learning. A later analysis re-analyzed previously published TCR beta repertoires from 660 or so donors and added high-resolution HLA genotyping to study TCR occurrence patterns. The later analysis used no new phenotypic data to find candidate immune exposures, relying instead on TCR beta sequences and their occurrence across donors. To decide whether each TCR beta V gene segment behaved as functional or pseudogenic, an earlier analysis of fewer than 750 of the donors relied on high-throughput TCR beta sequencing. Donor age, sex, ethnicity and CMV serostatus were collected together with the repertoire data. In a later genetic analysis, genome-wide SNP genotypes for about 55% of the roughly 700 donors were used, and that subset was treated as a discovery cohort. Every repertoire in the discovery cohort had been generated on one and the same sequencing platform. HLA typing covered class I and class II loci at four-digit resolution. The number of donors typed differed by locus, with 629-630 for A, B, C, DRB1 and DQB1, more than 500 for DQA1, approximately 570 for DPA1, and some 440 for DPB1. Roughly five DR-DQ haplotypes were treated as single units for association and clustering because of strong linkage in the cohort. Among some 410 genotyped donors of the cohort, an average of roughly 230,000 unique TCR beta nucleotide sequences was sequenced per donor, of which 15% to 20% were non-productive. The investigation overall reported the following: When HLA alleles, especially DR and DQ, strongly co-occurred, attributing TCR associations to individual alleles was difficult. CMV serostatus was the only immune exposure information available for the cohort. An association between a missense DCLRE1C variant and V-gene and J-gene trimming of TCR beta chains was found in a later genetic analysis and replicated in an independent cohort. Compared with equally common non-associated chains, HLA-associated TCR beta chains in a later analysis were more clonally expanded and had lower generation probabilities. Compared with the approximately 710-donor mean, donors in an Asian-associated ancestry cluster had fewer N-insertions in productive TCRs, according to a later genetic analysis. The study listed over 150 TCR beta chains as associated with cytomegalovirus. Sequencing depth was assumed to be roughly uniform across donors in the presence/absence analyses, though that assumption may not hold. Most CMV-associated TCR beta chains appeared to be HLA-restricted in a later analysis, and the HLA associations seemed to be driven largely by CMV exposure. Because HLA typing was unavailable for some donors at each locus, only the typed subset was used in association tests. Approximately 16 rarely observed V segments, including chromosome 9 orphons, were excluded from the earlier analysis of some 590 of the donors because counts were too low. The authors suggested that the approach could potentially be generalized to other disease states and immunological phenotypes. The sequencing pipeline was judged likely to have produced a cluster of highly shared sequence variants as a technical artifact. The classifier was reported to diagnose cytomegalovirus status with high specificity and sensitivity in both the original and validation cohorts. According to a later analysis, parvovirus B19, influenza, CMV and Epstein-Barr virus appeared linked to several top co-occurrence clusters. Most TCR sequences were seen in very few donors, while some public TCRs were found in many individuals. Linkage disequilibrium might explain the correlated functional status among segregating V segments, but an unknown experimental factor could not be excluded. Some IMGT-functional V segments, including TRBV6-2 and TRBV6-3, could not be distinguished by the 87-base-pair reads and were therefore excluded. Broadly in line with IMGT annotations, most TCR beta V segments showed up in productive rearrangements about 90% or about 30% of the time in an earlier analysis of 450 to 750 of the donors. A further reported finding was that TCR beta sequences accurately predicted the HLA-A and HLA-B alleles for most subjects in the first cohort. The cohort was sequenced for TCR beta chains only, and without alpha or paired-chain data the features that could be detected were limited. A later analysis found that TCR association rates varied across HLA loci, with DRB1 alleles showing the most associated TCRs and HLA-C alleles the fewest. Specific HLA alleles were associated with 18,000 or so TCR beta sequences at a false discovery rate of 0.05 in a later analysis. A few of the identified cytomegalovirus-associated TCR beta chains were confirmed in vitro to be specific for cytomegalovirus antigens.

The library relied on the immunoSEQ multiplex PCR assay. For the multiplex PCR, a mixture combining 60 forward primers for TCR Vbeta segments and 13 reverse primers for TCR Jbeta segments was used. Amplification of the CDR3 region of rearranged TCR beta genes was performed with a multiplex PCR assay on genomic DNA. Amplified TCR beta libraries were sequenced as 87-base-pair reads on the Illumina HiSeq System. The original pipeline was this. Across the 670 or so repertoires, a later analysis counted about 81 million unique TCR beta chains, around 11 million of which were shared by at least two donors. Raw reads were error-corrected and collapsed into unique sequences with a nearest-neighbor algorithm that merged closely related sequences to remove PCR and sequencing errors. To assign V, D and J gene segments, CDR3 sequences were aligned to IMGT reference sequences. For a sequence to be retained, a match of at least six nucleotides to both a V gene segment and a J gene segment was required. Rearrangements were classified as productive when the CDR3 lacked stop codons and remained in frame with V and J, and all other rearrangements were classified as non-productive. Following IMGT convention, CDR3 was defined as the stretch from the second conserved V-encoded cysteine up to the conserved J-encoded phenylalanine. Sequences without an unambiguous match to a single V gene segment were excluded from the earlier analysis of about 600 of the donors. An earlier analysis of 587 of the donors classified V segments as functional when productive rearrangements were above 56.7% and as segregating when the standard deviation between donors was above 5%. To diagnose cytomegalovirus status from the catalog of TCR beta chain sequences, a statistical classification framework was built. In a later analysis, TCR nucleotide sequences were compared against IMGT/GENE-DB human TR gene sequences so that V and J genes could be assigned. The TCRdist pipeline was used in a later analysis to assign CDR3 sequences and most-parsimonious VDJ recombination scenarios. A later analysis defined each TCR beta chain by its CDR3 amino acid sequence plus V-gene family, and excluded reads lacking a unique V-gene family. A later analysis removed 500 to 600 highly shared, low-generation-probability nucleotide sequences to deal with suspected cross-contamination and a sequencing artifact. In a later analysis, a clonal expansion index was calculated for each public chain from normalized within-repertoire ranks of inferred template counts. A later analysis computed generation probabilities with a VDJ recombination model fitted to out-of-frame rearrangements, and checked the results against IGoR. Hypergeometric tests were used in a later analysis to score TCR-TCR, TCR-HLA and TCR-CMV co-occurrence, with a repertoire-size bias correction applied to the TCR pairs. A later analysis estimated false discovery rates by permuting HLA or CMV assignments 20 times. In a later analysis, co-occurring TCRs were grouped using DBSCAN, with TCRdist sequence similarity added in when clustering inside HLA-allele-positive subsets. Repertoires with fewer than 30,000 or more than 120,000 public chains, plus five repertoires with anomalous nucleotide sharing, were excluded from co-occurrence clustering. In TCRdb, the immuneACCESS table is reduced to in-frame sequences with V and J assigned. These tables do not hold every clone; where another copy was compared, an unresolved V gene accounts for under half, and the others remain unexplained. From that table come the V and J calls and clone size; the DNA was used to work out D and trimming. This sample holds about 190,000 clones; about 77% were observed only once. The ten largest clonotypes hold about 4.6% of the sample.

Trimming takes 5 bases from V and 3 bases from J, and the germline ends sit 17 bases apart. The CDR3 numbers 15 residues from cysteine through phenylalanine. The CDR3 DNA has 45 bases and is translated from base 1. CDR1 is given as SGHTA and CDR2 as FQGNSA, both from the germline V gene. Comments on this clone: What antigen it recognizes has not been identified. No quality values exist for individual bases; no much larger clone is one base distant.

In total, roughly 710 healthy bone marrow donors made up the cohort. Cohort members were all nominally healthy when sampled, although unrecorded immune exposures were likely present. The donor tested CMV seropositive and was one of the 289 seropositive cohort members. A peripheral blood sample was collected from each donor, and TCR beta sequencing was performed on peripheral blood mononuclear cells. The Qiagen DNeasy Blood Extraction Kit was used to extract genomic DNA from the blood cell samples. The sequence was obtained from a man younger than 45 in good health and CMV-seropositive. Source material: PBMCs. In this chain, TRBV7-2 is recombined with TRBJ2-7; the best D guess is TRBD1, with 5 bases matching. The CDR3 region reads CASSPSGPTGYEQYF. In nucleotide form, the sequence is TGTGCCAGCAGCCCATCAGGGCCTACCGGCTACGAGCAGTACTTC.